This TCR beta chain was documented in a study of blood T cell repertoires in COVID-19. Overall study: T cells, B-cell-depleted T cells, or PBMCs supplied cDNA or gDNA.

Only in-frame clones appear in the TCRdb table, and some are missing; sequencing was by immunoSEQ multiplex PCR. The repertoire includes around 32,000 clones, more than 80% of them detected once, and approximately 0.9% sits in the top ten. This clone was seen just once. This CDR3 is 12 amino acids long. V was clipped by 2 bases and J by 4 bases, with 9 bases between them. Germline assignment: CDR1 GTSNPN and CDR2 SVGIG (reference sequence). J is TRBJ2-7 and V is TRBV30; a possible D gene is TRBD2 (6 bases). The receptor was derived from a male donor with active COVID-19. Material: peripheral blood. This CDR3 is CAWSFGGYEQYF. CDR3 nucleotide sequence: TGTGCCTGGAGTTTCGGGGGTTACGAGCAGTACTTC.